The sequence of this TCR beta chain was determined in a study of early T cells in non-severe SARS-CoV-2 infection. At the level of the study: Sequencing of bulk RNA from unsorted whole blood was done, without chain pairing. The study's findings and limits: Anti-spike CD8 responses were favored in VDJdb matching, and private and CD4 specificities were missed.

The CDR3 contains 17 residues. Per germline, CDR1 MNHNS and CDR2 SASEGT. V gave up 0 bases and J gave up 1 base, with 15 bases separating them. Researchers tagged individual cDNA molecules with unique molecular identifiers. TCRdb used MiXCR to reprocess the 5' RACE reads, holding one entry per CDR3 protein. The data hold some 77,000 distinct CDR3 sequences, with more than 7.5% observed a single time. Ten or more counts support this clonotype. Its antigen is undetermined. This chain uses TRBV6-1 with TRBJ1-1; TRBD1 might be the D (5 bases). The receptor's source is an adult who was a healthcare worker with PCR-confirmed SARS-CoV-2 infection or an uninfected control (not recorded which). The material sequenced was whole blood. The DNA for the CDR3 is TGTGCCAGCAGTGAAGCCACGGGGCCTAATTCGAACACTGAAGCTTTCTTT. Translated, it gives CASSEATGPNSNTEAFF.